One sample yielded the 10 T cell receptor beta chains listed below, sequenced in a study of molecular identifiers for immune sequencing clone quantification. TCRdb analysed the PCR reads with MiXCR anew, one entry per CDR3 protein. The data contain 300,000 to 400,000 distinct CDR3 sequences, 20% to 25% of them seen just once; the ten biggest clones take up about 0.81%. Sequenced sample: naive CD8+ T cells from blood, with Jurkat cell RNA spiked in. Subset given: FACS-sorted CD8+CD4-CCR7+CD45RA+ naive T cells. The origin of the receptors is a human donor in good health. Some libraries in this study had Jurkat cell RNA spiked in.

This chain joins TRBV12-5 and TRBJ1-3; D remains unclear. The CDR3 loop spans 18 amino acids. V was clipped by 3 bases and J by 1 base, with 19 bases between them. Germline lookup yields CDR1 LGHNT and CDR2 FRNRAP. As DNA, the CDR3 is TGTGCTAGTGGTTTCACCGACTTAGGTGCGGGGTCTGGAAACACCATATATTTT. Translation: CASGFTDLGAGSGNTIYF.

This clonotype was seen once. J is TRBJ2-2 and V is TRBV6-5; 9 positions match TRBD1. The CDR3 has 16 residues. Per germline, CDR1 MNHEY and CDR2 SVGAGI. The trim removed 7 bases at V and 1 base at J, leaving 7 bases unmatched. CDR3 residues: CASTPYRGQNTGELFF. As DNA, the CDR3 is TGTGCCAGCACCCCCTACAGGGGGCAGAACACCGGGGAGCTGTTTTTT.

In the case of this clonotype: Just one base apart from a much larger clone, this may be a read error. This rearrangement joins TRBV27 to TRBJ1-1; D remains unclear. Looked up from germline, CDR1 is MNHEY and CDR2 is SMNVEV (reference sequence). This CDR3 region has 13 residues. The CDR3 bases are TGTGCCAGCAGTTTAACGTTGTACACTGAAGTTTTCTTT. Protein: CASSLTLYTEVFF.

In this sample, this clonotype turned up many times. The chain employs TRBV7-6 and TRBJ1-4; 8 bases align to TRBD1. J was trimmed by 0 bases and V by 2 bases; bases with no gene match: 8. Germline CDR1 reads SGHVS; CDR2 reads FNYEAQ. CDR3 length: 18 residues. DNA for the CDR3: TGTGCCAGCAGCTTATTCGCAGGGGGCGTTTCAACTAATGAAAAACTGTTTTTT. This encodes CASSLFAGGVSTNEKLFF.

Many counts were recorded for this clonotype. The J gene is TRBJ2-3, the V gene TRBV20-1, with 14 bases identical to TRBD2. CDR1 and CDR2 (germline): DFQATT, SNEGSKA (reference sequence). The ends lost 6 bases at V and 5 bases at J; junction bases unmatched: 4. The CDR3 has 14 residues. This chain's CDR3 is CSAQGLAGGDTQYF. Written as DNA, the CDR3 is TGCAGTGCCCAAGGACTAGCGGGAGGAGATACGCAGTATTTT.

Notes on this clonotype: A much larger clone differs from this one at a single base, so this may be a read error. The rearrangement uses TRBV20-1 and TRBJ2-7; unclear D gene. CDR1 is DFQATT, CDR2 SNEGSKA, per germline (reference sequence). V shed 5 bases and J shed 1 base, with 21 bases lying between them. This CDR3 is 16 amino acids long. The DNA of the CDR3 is TGCAGTGCTGTTTCGGAAACAGCCCCTTCTTCCTACGAGCAGTACTTC. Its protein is CSAVSETAPSSYEQYF.

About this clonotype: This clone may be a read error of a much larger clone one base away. CDR3 in DNA: TGCGTCAGCAGCTCCGGCTCCTACGAGCAGTACTTC. It is translated as CVSSSGSYEQYF. This sequence joins TRBV5-1 and TRBJ2-7; D unclear. The CDR3 is 12 residues long. Germline V lookup: CDR1 SGHRS, CDR2 YFSETQ.

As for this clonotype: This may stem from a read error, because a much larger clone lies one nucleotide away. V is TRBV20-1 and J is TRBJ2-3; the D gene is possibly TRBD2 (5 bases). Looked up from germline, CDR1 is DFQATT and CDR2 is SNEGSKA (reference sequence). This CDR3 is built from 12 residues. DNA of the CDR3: TGCAGTACTAGGGCCATGACAGATACGCAGTATTTT. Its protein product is CSTRAMTDTQYF.

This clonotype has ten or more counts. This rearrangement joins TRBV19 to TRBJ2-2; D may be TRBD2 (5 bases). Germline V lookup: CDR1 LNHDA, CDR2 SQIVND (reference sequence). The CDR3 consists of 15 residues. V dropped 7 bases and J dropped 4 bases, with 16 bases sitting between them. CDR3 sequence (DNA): TGTGCCAGTAAGCGGCAGGCCGACACCACCGGGGAGCTGTTTTTT. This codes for CASKRQADTTGELFF.

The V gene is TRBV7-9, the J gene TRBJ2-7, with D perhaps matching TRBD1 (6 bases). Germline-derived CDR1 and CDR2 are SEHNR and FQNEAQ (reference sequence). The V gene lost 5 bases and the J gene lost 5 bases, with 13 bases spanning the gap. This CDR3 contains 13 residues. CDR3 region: CASSPTGTNEQYF. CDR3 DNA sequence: TGTGCCAGCAGCCCAACAGGGACCAACGAGCAGTACTTC.